This T cell receptor (beta chain) was sequenced for a study of Graves' ophthalmopathy and Graves' hyperthyroidism. Study-wide findings and caveats: Detected in blood as well were most expanded thyroid clonotypes with frequency above 0.001. Sensitivity of around 85% and specificity of 65% to 83% were achieved when a 13-signature model separated ophthalmopathy from stable hyperthyroidism.

The authors amplified TCR beta CDR3 regions, and they did so from RNA transcripts for repertoire sequencing. Second-round multiplex PCR came after first-round RT-PCR with HTBI primers. TCRdb used MiXCR to reprocess the multiplex PCR reads, holding one entry per CDR3 protein. The repertoire includes approximately 460,000 distinct CDR3 sequences, approximately 15% of them detected once, and 8% to 10% sits in the top ten. Orbital computed tomography, thyroid ultrasound, TRAb, serum thyroxine and clinical symptoms formed the basis of diagnosis. Fresh peripheral blood, approximately 10 ml, was the PBMC source. The CDR3 contains 15 residues. The junction had 8 bases not matched to a gene; V was cut back by 6 bases and J by 5 bases. Germline V gives CDR1 MNHNS, CDR2 SASEGT. This clonotype was picked up many times. Its antigen is not identified.

The origin of this receptor is a woman younger than 45 with Graves' ophthalmopathy. Sequenced: blood. The chain has TRBV6-1 and TRBJ1-5; TRBD1 matches 9 bases. In DNA, the CDR3 is TGTGCCAGCAGCAGAGACGGGACAGGGTATCAGCCCCAGCATTTT. As protein: CASSRDGTGYQPQHF.